This entry lists 17 T cell receptor beta chains sequenced from one sample in a study of response to subunit inactivated influenza vaccine. One entry per CDR3 protein, called by TCRdb with MiXCR from the RT-PCR reads. The sample has about 480,000 distinct CDR3 sequences; about a tenth are singletons. The sample consisted of PBMCs from blood, taken 40 to 50 days after vaccination. These receptor sequences come from a middle-aged man who received an inactivated influenza vaccine.

This chain links TRBV18 with TRBJ2-3; 7 bases align to TRBD1. V was clipped by 2 bases and J by 2 bases; unmatched bases: 7. The CDR3 has 16 amino acids. Germline CDR1 is KGHSH and CDR2 is LQKENI. CDR3 nucleotide sequence: TGTGCCAGCTCACCAGTACGACAGGGAGTCACAGATACGCAGTATTTT. This gives the protein CASSPVRQGVTDTQYF.

The chain is built from TRBV28 and TRBJ2-1, with 10 nucleotides matching TRBD2. V lost 2 bases and J lost 9; bases outside the gene matches: 4. CDR3 length equals 14 residues. CDR1 MDHEN and CDR2 SYDVKM come from the germline V gene. The CDR3 nucleotides read TGTGCCAGCAGTTTACAGCGGGAGGGCCGTGAGCAGTTCTTC. This sequence encodes CASSLQREGREQFF. Full variable domain (remainder filled in from reference TRBV28 and TRBJ2-1): DVKVTQSSRYLVKRTGEKVFLECVQDMDHENMFWYRQDPGLGLRLIYFSYDVKMKEKGDIPEGYSVSREKKERFSLILESASTNQTSMYLCASSLQREGREQFFGPGTRLTVL.

Worth noting for this clonotype: An end of the junction does not agree with germline; a read error may underlie this. V and J are TRBV2 and TRBJ2-1; D perhaps matches TRBD1 (6 bases). The germline CDR1 and CDR2 sequences are SNHLY and FYNNEI. CDR3 length equals 16 residues. CDR3 nucleotide sequence: TGTACCAGCAGTCGTGCAGGGTTAGGGGGTTACAATGAGCAGTTCTTC. Its protein is CTSSRAGLGGYNEQFF.

The chain employs TRBV29-1 and TRBJ2-3; D possibly corresponds to TRBD1 (5 bases). The CDR3 length is 12 residues. The ends were cut back, 1 base at V and 4 bases at J, with 6 bases in the middle. CDR1 and CDR2 from the germline V gene are SQVTM and ANQGSEA. CDR3 DNA sequence: TGCAGCGTTGAAGGGGGCGCAGATACGCAGTATTTT. Protein: CSVEGGADTQYF.

This clonotype was observed a few times. The chain links TRBV7-2 to TRBJ2-7; D gene unclear. V was clipped by 1 base and J by 2 bases, with 18 bases between them. Germline loops: CDR1 SGHTA, CDR2 FQGNSA. There are 17 residues in the CDR3. CDR3 in DNA: TGTGCCAGCAGCTTAGTCCCTCCTCGGGTGGGCCCCTACGAGCAGTACTTC. Residues: CASSLVPPRVGPYEQYF. The full variable domain, in which reference TRBV7-2 and TRBJ2-7 provide the parts outside the CDR3, is GAGVSQSPSNKVTEKGKDVELRCDPISGHTALYWYRQSLGQGLEFLIYFQGNSAPDKSGLPSDRFSAERTGGSVSTLTIQRTQQEDSAVYLCASSLVPPRVGPYEQYFGPGTRLTVT.

This clonotype has just a few counts. The rearrangement uses TRBV7-9 and TRBJ1-6; the match to TRBD1 covers 8 bases. CDR3 length: 16 amino acids. The V gene's germline CDR1 is SEHNR and CDR2 FQNEAQ (reference sequence). V was clipped by 5 bases and J by 5 bases; unmatched bases: 8. The CDR3 DNA is TGTGCCAGCAGCGTCATGACAGGGGTCCATAATTCACCCCTCCACTTT. It encodes CASSVMTGVHNSPLHF.

This clonotype appeared many times. The CDR3 sequence: CASRVDFAGQAIVQFF. CDR3 nucleotide sequence: TGTGCCAGCAGGGTCGACTTTGCGGGGCAAGCCATAGTTCAGTTCTTC. The chain is built from TRBV28 and TRBJ2-1; D is perhaps TRBD2 (6 bases). The CDR3 is made up of 16 amino acids. Per the germline V gene, CDR1 is MDHEN and CDR2 is SYDVKM. V lost 6 bases to trimming and J lost 13 bases, with 28 bases between them.

There are a few counts of this clonotype. The rearrangement uses TRBV3-1 and TRBJ2-1; D gene ambiguous. Germline CDR1 reads LGHDT; CDR2 reads YNNKEL (reference sequence). The CDR3 spans 13 residues. Trimming cost V 2 bases and J 6 bases, with 8 bases left between them. The CDR3 is CASSQQLGNEQFF. For the CDR3, the DNA is TGTGCCAGCAGCCAACAGTTGGGCAATGAGCAGTTCTTC.

The sample holds a few counts of this clonotype. The chain combines TRBV6-1 with TRBJ1-6; maybe TRBD1 (5 bases). Germline lookup yields CDR1 MNHNS and CDR2 SASEGT. V lost 4 bases to trimming and J lost 9 bases, with 13 bases between them. The CDR3 contains 14 residues. The CDR3 nucleotides are TGTGCCAGCAGTGGGACATTCGGAAGTTCACCCCTCCACTTT. Translation: CASSGTFGSSPLHF.

On this clonotype: A read error may account for a junction end that differs from germline. The V and J genes are TRBV7-7 and TRBJ2-3; 10 nucleotides agree with TRBD1. This CDR3 comprises 15 residues. CDR1 and CDR2 (germline): SSHAT, FNYEAQ (reference sequence). The CDR3 loop reads CASSQRGQGIDTQYF. CDR3 coding DNA: TGTGCTAGCAGCCAGAGGGGACAGGGGATAGATACGCAGTATTTT.

This clonotype was recorded at least ten times. The chain links TRBV6-1 to TRBJ1-2; no clear D gene. CDR3 length equals 11 residues. V was trimmed by 5 bases and J by 7 bases, leaving 8 bases between them. CDR1 and CDR2 from the germline V gene are MNHNS and SASEGT. CDR3: CASSSTVGYTF. The CDR3 nucleotides read TGTGCCAGCAGTAGTACGGTTGGCTACACCTTC.

This rearrangement joins TRBV4-3 to TRBJ2-7; no definite D call. Trimming took off 1 base at V and 4 bases at J, with 14 bases between the two ends. From germline, CDR1 is LGHNA and CDR2 YSLEER. The CDR3 length is 15 residues. CDR3 sequence: CASSQGARTPYEQYF. DNA of the CDR3: TGCGCCAGCAGCCAAGGTGCTAGGACGCCATACGAGCAGTACTTC.

This clonotype was recorded many times. The junction differs from germline at one of its ends, possibly a read error. The chain joins TRBV12-3 or TRBV12-4 to TRBJ2-1; TRBD2 aligns across 11 bases. CDR3 length equals 14 residues. For the CDR3, the DNA is TGTGCCAGCAGCTTAGCGGGAGGGAACAATGAGCAGTTCTTC. Its translation is CASSLAGGNNEQFF.

The chain employs TRBV7-6 and TRBJ2-7, with unresolved D. Germline lookup yields CDR1 SGHVS and CDR2 FNYEAQ. The length of the CDR3 is 14 residues. The V and J ends lost 5 bases and 0 bases respectively, with 11 bases between them. CDR3 nucleotide sequence: TGTGCCAGCAGCCCCCTCTGGCCCTCCTACGAGCAGTACTTC. Protein product: CASSPLWPSYEQYF.

The V and J genes are TRBV9 and TRBJ2-6; 10 nucleotides align to TRBD1. From germline, CDR1 is SGDLS and CDR2 YYNGEE. Unmatched junction bases numbered 10, after V lost 5 bases and J lost 2 bases. The CDR3 loop spans 18 amino acids. The CDR3 sequence: CASSDRGRGITGANVLTF. DNA for the CDR3: TGTGCCAGCAGTGACAGGGGGCGCGGAATTACTGGGGCCAACGTCCTGACTTTC. The full variable domain, rest sourced from reference TRBV9 and TRBJ2-6, is DSGVTQTPKHLITATGQRVTLRCSPRSGDLSVYWYQQSLDQGLQFLIQYYNGEERAKGNILERFSAQQFPDLHSELNLSSLELGDSALYFCASSDRGRGITGANVLTFGAGSRLTVL.

The table lists this clonotype with many counts. This chain links TRBV30 with TRBJ2-1; D remains ambiguous. Germline CDR1 and CDR2: GTSNPN and SVGIG (reference sequence). CDR3 size: 17 residues. Trimming pared 0 bases from V and 0 bases from J, leaving 15 bases between. The CDR3 loop reads CAWSVGRTARSYNEQFF. The CDR3 DNA follows: TGTGCCTGGAGTGTAGGCAGGACCGCGCGCTCCTACAATGAGCAGTTCTTC.

This clonotype came up many times. The chain links TRBV5-1 to TRBJ2-7, with TRBD1 identical over 12 bases. Per germline, CDR1 SGHRS and CDR2 YFSETQ. The trim removed 4 bases at V and 3 bases at J, leaving 11 bases unmatched. This CDR3 is built from 17 residues. CDR3 loop: CASSTSPWDRGHYEQYF. The CDR3 DNA reads as TGCGCCAGCAGCACCTCCCCGTGGGACAGGGGGCACTACGAGCAGTACTTC.